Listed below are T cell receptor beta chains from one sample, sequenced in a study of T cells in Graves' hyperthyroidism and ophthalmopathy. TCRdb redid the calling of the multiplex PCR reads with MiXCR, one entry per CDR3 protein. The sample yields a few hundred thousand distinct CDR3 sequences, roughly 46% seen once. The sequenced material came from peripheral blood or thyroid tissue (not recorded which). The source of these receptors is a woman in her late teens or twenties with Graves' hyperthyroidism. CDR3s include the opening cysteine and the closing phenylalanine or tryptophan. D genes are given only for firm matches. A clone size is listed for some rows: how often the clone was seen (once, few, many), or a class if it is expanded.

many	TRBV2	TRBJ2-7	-	TGTGCCAGCAGTGGAGACCCACCCCTCGAGCAGTACTTC	CASSGDPPLEQYF
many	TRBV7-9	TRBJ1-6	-	TGTGCCAGCGGCTCACCCCTCCACTTT	CASGSPLHF
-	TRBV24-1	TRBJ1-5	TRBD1	TGTGCCACCAGTGATTCTCCTGACAGGGGTTATTCACCGAATCAGCCCCAGCATTTT	CATSDSPDRGYSPNQPQHF
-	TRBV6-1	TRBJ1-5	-	TGTGCCAGCAATCGGGGGCCTCTTAGCAATCAGCCCCAGCATTTT	CASNRGPLSNQPQHF
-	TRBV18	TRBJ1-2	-	TGTGCCAGCTCACCACCGGCGCGAACCAACTATGGCTACACCTTC	CASSPPARTNYGYTF
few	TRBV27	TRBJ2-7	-	TGTGCCAGCAGTTTATTGCAGGGGGGGCTTTCCTACGAGCAGTACTTC	CASSLLQGGLSYEQYF
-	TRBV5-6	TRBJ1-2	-	-	CASIVGLGANTF
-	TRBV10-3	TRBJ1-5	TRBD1	TGTGCCATCAGTGAAGTCCAGGGGGACAATCAGCCCCAGCATTTT	CAISEVQGDNQPQHF
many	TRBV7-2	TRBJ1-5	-	TGTGCCAGCAGCTTTTCGAGCAATCAGCCCCAGCATTTT	CASSFSSNQPQHF
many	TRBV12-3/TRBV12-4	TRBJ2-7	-	TGTGCCAGCAGTTTTCTAGCCTACGAGCAGTACTTC	CASSFLAYEQYF
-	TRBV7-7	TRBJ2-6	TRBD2	TGTGCCAGCAGCTTGGGGACTAGCGGGAGGGCCAACGTCCTGACTTTC	CASSLGTSGRANVLTF
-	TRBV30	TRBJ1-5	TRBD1	TGTGCCTGGAGGGGGCAGGGGGCTGAGCAGCCCCAGCATTTT	CAWRGQGAEQPQHF
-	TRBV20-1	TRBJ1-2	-	TGCAGTGCTAGGTACTCGGGTACAGGGTCACACACCTTC	CSARYSGTGSHTF
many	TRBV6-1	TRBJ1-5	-	TGTGCCAGCAGTGGCCTAGACGTAGGTCAGCCCCAGCATTTT	CASSGLDVGQPQHF
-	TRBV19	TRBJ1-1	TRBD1	TGTGCCAGTAGTATGGAGGGGGCCACTGAAGCTTTCTTT	CASSMEGATEAFF
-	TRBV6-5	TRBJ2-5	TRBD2	TGTGCCAGCAGTCTTTTAGCGGGAGGGTTTCGGGAGACCCAGTACTTC	CASSLLAGGFRETQYF
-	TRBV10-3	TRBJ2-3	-	TGTGCCATCGGGGACACCTCCACAGATACGCAGTATTTT	CAIGDTSTDTQYF
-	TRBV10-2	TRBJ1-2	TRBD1	TGCGCCACCAAGATTCCGGGACAGGGGAGCTATGGCTACACCTTC	CATKIPGQGSYGYTF
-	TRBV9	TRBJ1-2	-	TGTGCCAGCAGCGTAGTCGGGCAGTACACCTTC	CASSVVGQYTF
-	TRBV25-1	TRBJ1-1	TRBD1	TGTGCTAGCCAGGGGGTGGAAGCTTTCTTT	CASQGVEAFF
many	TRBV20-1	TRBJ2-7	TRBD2	TGCAGTGCTAGAGAACTAGCGGGCGCCTACGAGCAGTACTTC	CSARELAGAYEQYF
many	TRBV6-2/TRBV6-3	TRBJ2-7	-	TGTGCCAGCACCTCAGAGAGGGAGACTTCCGAGCAGTACTTC	CASTSERETSEQYF
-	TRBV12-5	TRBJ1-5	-	TGTGCTAGTGGTTTTTACGCAGGGATCAATCAGCCCCAGCATTTT	CASGFYAGINQPQHF
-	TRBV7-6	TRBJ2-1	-	TGTGCCAGCAGCTTCACATTAACGATGGCCTTGAGTAATGAGCAGTTCTTC	CASSFTLTMALSNEQFF
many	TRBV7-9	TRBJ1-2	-	TGTGCCAGCAGCTTACAGGCCGCCAACTACTATGGCTACACCTTC	CASSLQAANYYGYTF
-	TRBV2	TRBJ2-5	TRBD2	TGTGCCAGCAGGGCAACTAGCGGGAGGGCCGAGACCCAGTACTTC	CASRATSGRAETQYF
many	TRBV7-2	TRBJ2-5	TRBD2	TGTGCCAGCAGCTCTCCCAGGCCTAGCGGCCCGCCCCAAGAGACCCAGTACTTC	CASSSPRPSGPPQETQYF
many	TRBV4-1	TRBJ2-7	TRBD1	TGCGCCAGCAGCCCTGGGACAGGCGCCGACGTTGCCTACGAGCAGTACTTC	CASSPGTGADVAYEQYF
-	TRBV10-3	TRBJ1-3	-	TGTGCCATCAGAAGAGCGGGACCCCCTGGGAACACCATATATTTT	CAIRRAGPPGNTIYF
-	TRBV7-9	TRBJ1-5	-	TGTGCCAGCAGCCCGGCGGGAGTGGACCAGCCCCAGCATTTT	CASSPAGVDQPQHF
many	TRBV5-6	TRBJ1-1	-	TGTGCCAGCAACTACAGGGAGGCCACTGAAGCTTTCTTT	CASNYREATEAFF
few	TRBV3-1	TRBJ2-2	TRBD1	TGTGCCAGCCAGACAGGGTACTACACCGGGGAGCTGTTTTTT	CASQTGYYTGELFF
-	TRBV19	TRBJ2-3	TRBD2	TGTGCCAGTAGACTAGCGGGACACACAGATACGCAGTATTTT	CASRLAGHTDTQYF
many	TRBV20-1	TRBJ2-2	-	TGCAGTGCTAGAGGAGGGACCCTCACCGGGGAGCTGTTTTTT	CSARGGTLTGELFF
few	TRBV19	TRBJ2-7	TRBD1	TGTGCCAGTAGTTCCCGACAGGGAGTCACCTACGAGCAGTACTTC	CASSSRQGVTYEQYF
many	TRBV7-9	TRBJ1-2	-	TGTGCCAGCAGCCCTGGACTGGGGGGCTACACCTTC	CASSPGLGGYTF
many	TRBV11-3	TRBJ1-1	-	TGTGCCAGCAGCTTACAACAGGCCGCCACGGGGACTGAAGCTTTCTTT	CASSLQQAATGTEAFF
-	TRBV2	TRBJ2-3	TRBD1	TGTGCCAGCACGGCAGGGGGAGTGAAATTTAATACGCAGTATTTT	CASTAGGVKFNTQYF
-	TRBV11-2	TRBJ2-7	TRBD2	TGTGCCAGCAGCTTGGGTATAGCGGGAACTTTCTACGAGCAGTACTTC	CASSLGIAGTFYEQYF
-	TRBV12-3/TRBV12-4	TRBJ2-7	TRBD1	TGTGCCAGCAGTCGGGACAGTTGGGGCGACGAGCAGTACTTC	CASSRDSWGDEQYF
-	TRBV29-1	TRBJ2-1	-	TGCAGCGTTACCGGGGGAGAGCCTAACTCGCACAATGAGCAGTTCTTC	CSVTGGEPNSHNEQFF
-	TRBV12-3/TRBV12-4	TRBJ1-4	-	TGTACCAGCAGTCGGACCACGGAACTGTTTTTT	CTSSRTTELFF
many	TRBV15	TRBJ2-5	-	TGTGCCACCAGCACCCAGGCTTCAGAGACCCAGTACTTC	CATSTQASETQYF
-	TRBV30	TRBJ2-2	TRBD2	TGTGCCTGGAAGTCCCGGGAGGCGGGCGGGGAGCTGTTTTTT	CAWKSREAGGELFF
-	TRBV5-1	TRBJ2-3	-	TGCGCCAGCAGCGCACGTACTCTAGCTAGCACAGATACGCAGTATTTT	CASSARTLASTDTQYF
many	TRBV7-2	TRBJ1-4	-	TGTGCCAGCAGCTTAGGCGGGGGGCGAGGGAGTAATGAAAAACTGTTTTTT	CASSLGGGRGSNEKLFF
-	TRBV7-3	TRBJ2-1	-	TGTGCCAGCAGGTCGGCGTACAATGAGCAGTTCTTC	CASRSAYNEQFF
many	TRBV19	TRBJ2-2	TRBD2	TGTGCCAGTAGTGAGGGACTAGCGGGACTGGCCGGGGAGCTGTTTTTT	CASSEGLAGLAGELFF
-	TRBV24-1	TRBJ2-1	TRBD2	TGTGCCACCAGTGATTTGGGGACTAGCGGGAGTCCGGAGCAGTTCTTC	CATSDLGTSGSPEQFF
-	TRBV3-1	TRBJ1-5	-	TGTGCCAGCAGCCAAGGTGGGCAGGGGTTTCAGCCCCAGCATTTT	CASSQGGQGFQPQHF
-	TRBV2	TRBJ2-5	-	TGTGCCAGCAGTGAAGCGGGAGGGACATCCCTTAAAGAGACCCAGTACTTC	CASSEAGGTSLKETQYF
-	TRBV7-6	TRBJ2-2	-	TGTGCCAGCAGCTTAGCCCTGTCGTTGCGGGAGCTGTTTTTT	CASSLALSLRELFF
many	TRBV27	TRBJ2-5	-	TGTGCCAGCAGTTTTGGGGACCACATAGAGACCCAGTACTTC	CASSFGDHIETQYF
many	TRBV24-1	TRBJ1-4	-	TGTGCCACCAGTGATGGGGACTTCAGATCCCCCGATGAAAAACTGTTTTTT	CATSDGDFRSPDEKLFF
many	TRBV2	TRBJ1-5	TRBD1	TGTGCCAGCAGTGAGGGGCAGGGGGGGCAGCCCCAGCATTTT	CASSEGQGGQPQHF
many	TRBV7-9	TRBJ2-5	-	TGTGCCAGCAGCTTAGTCGGACTGAGAGCCGAAGAGACCCAGTACTTC	CASSLVGLRAEETQYF
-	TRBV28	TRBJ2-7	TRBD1	TGTGCCAGCAGTAAGACAGGGGTGAATTCCTACGAGCAGTACTTC	CASSKTGVNSYEQYF
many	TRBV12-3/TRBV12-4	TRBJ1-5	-	TGTGCCAGCAGCCCCGTCGGGGGTGAGCAGCCCCAGCATTTT	CASSPVGGEQPQHF
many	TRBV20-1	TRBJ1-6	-	TGCAGTGCTAGGTCCATTGGGACGGCGAATTCACCCCTCCACTTT	CSARSIGTANSPLHF
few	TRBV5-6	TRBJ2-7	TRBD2	TGTGCCAGCAGCTTCCGACTAGCGGGGGCCTACGAGCAGTACTTC	CASSFRLAGAYEQYF